This is a list of T cell receptor beta chains from one sample in a study of shared clonotypes between healthy human individuals. Data came from immunoSEQ multiplex PCR; TCRdb stores just in-frame clones and leaves some out. In the table there are fewer than 1.6 million clones, 98% of which are singletons. Sequences were obtained from naive CD4+ T cells sorted from blood. Receptors were obtained from a man aged 25-45 years in good health. Each CDR3 is given with its conserved first and last residue. Fields, in order: D gene, J gene, clone size, V gene, CDR3 DNA, CDR3 protein. The D gene is left open where the match is weak. Clone size is given for some rows only: seen once, a few or many times, or a class if the clone is expanded.

d_call: TRBD1
j_call: TRBJ2-7
clone_size: once
v_call: TRBV7-8
cdr3_nt: TGTGCCAGCAGCTCCCAGGGACAGGTTCTTTACGAGCAGTACTTC
cdr3_aa: CASSSQGQVLYEQYF

d_call: .
j_call: TRBJ1-2
clone_size: .
v_call: TRBV6-1
cdr3_nt: TGTGCCAGCAGTGAAATGCCCACGGACTATGGCTACACCTTC
cdr3_aa: CASSEMPTDYGYTF

d_call: TRBD2
j_call: TRBJ2-1
clone_size: .
v_call: TRBV7-3
cdr3_nt: TGTGCCAGCTCTAGCGGGAGGTACAATGAGCAGTTCTTC
cdr3_aa: CASSSGRYNEQFF

d_call: .
j_call: TRBJ2-1
clone_size: .
v_call: TRBV7-9
cdr3_nt: TGTGCCAGCAGCTTAGCGTTCGACAATGAGCAGTTCTTC
cdr3_aa: CASSLAFDNEQFF

d_call: .
j_call: TRBJ1-5
clone_size: .
v_call: TRBV7-6
cdr3_nt: TGTGCCAGCAGCTTAGTGGGGGGCGTTAGCAATCAGCCCCAGCATTTT
cdr3_aa: CASSLVGGVSNQPQHF

d_call: .
j_call: TRBJ2-7
clone_size: .
v_call: TRBV9
cdr3_nt: TGTGCCAGCAGCGTCGGCGGGTCGAGCTCCTACGAGCAGTACTTC
cdr3_aa: CASSVGGSSSYEQYF

d_call: TRBD2
j_call: TRBJ2-7
clone_size: .
v_call: TRBV6-5
cdr3_nt: TGTGCCAGCAGTTACTCGCCTGGGACTAGCGGGTACGAGCAGTACTTC
cdr3_aa: CASSYSPGTSGYEQYF

d_call: .
j_call: TRBJ2-3
clone_size: once
v_call: TRBV19
cdr3_nt: TGTGCCAGTAGTCTGCGGGGTCGCACAGATACGCAGTATTTT
cdr3_aa: CASSLRGRTDTQYF

d_call: .
j_call: TRBJ2-1
clone_size: .
v_call: TRBV6-6
cdr3_nt: TGTGCCAGCAGGGCGGGACCGCGATACAATGAGCAGTTCTTC
cdr3_aa: CASRAGPRYNEQFF

d_call: .
j_call: TRBJ1-5
clone_size: .
v_call: TRBV7-8
cdr3_nt: TGTGCCAGCAGCTTAGGGGTAAACTCCAATCAGCCCCAGCATTTT
cdr3_aa: CASSLGVNSNQPQHF

d_call: .
j_call: TRBJ1-1
clone_size: .
v_call: TRBV6-5
cdr3_nt: TGTGCCAGCAGTTACTCGGGGGACGAAGCTTTCTTT
cdr3_aa: CASSYSGDEAFF

d_call: TRBD2
j_call: TRBJ2-7
clone_size: .
v_call: TRBV11-3
cdr3_nt: TGTGCCAGCAGCGTGGGAGGTAGCGGGAGTTACGAGCAGTACTTC
cdr3_aa: CASSVGGSGSYEQYF

d_call: TRBD2
j_call: TRBJ2-1
clone_size: once
v_call: TRBV7-2
cdr3_nt: TGTGCCAGCAGCTTAGTATGGCGGGAGGGCCGTAGTGAGCAGTTCTTC
cdr3_aa: CASSLVWREGRSEQFF

d_call: TRBD2
j_call: TRBJ2-3
clone_size: .
v_call: TRBV18
cdr3_nt: TGTGCCAGCTCACTAAACTTAGCGGGTGGCACAGATACGCAGTATTTT
cdr3_aa: CASSLNLAGGTDTQYF

d_call: TRBD2
j_call: TRBJ2-5
clone_size: .
v_call: TRBV18
cdr3_nt: TGTGCCAGCTCACCGACGCTACAATTAGCGGGAGGGCCGGGAGAGACCCAGTACTTC
cdr3_aa: CASSPTLQLAGGPGETQYF

d_call: TRBD1
j_call: TRBJ2-3
clone_size: .
v_call: TRBV5-4
cdr3_nt: TGTGCCAGCAGGACACGGACAGGGCCAGATACGCAGTATTTT
cdr3_aa: CASRTRTGPDTQYF

d_call: .
j_call: TRBJ2-7
clone_size: .
v_call: TRBV2
cdr3_nt: TGTGCCAGCAGTGTGGGACGGGGGCCCTACGAGCAGTACTTC
cdr3_aa: CASSVGRGPYEQYF

d_call: .
j_call: TRBJ2-2
clone_size: .
v_call: TRBV18
cdr3_nt: TGTGCCAGCTTAGTAACAAGAGCGAACACCGGGGAGCTGTTTTTT
cdr3_aa: CASLVTRANTGELFF

d_call: .
j_call: TRBJ2-5
clone_size: .
v_call: TRBV5-1
cdr3_nt: TGCGCCAGCAGCCCGAGAGGGGTGAGCGAGACCCAGTACTTC
cdr3_aa: CASSPRGVSETQYF

d_call: .
j_call: TRBJ2-1
clone_size: .
v_call: TRBV25-1
cdr3_nt: TGTGCCAGCAGTGGAGCCCCGCGCCGCAATGAGCAGTTCTTC
cdr3_aa: CASSGAPRRNEQFF

d_call: .
j_call: TRBJ2-3
clone_size: .
v_call: TRBV7-2
cdr3_nt: TGTGCCAGCAGCTTATTCGGGTCCAGTAGCGGAGATACGCAGTATTTT
cdr3_aa: CASSLFGSSSGDTQYF

d_call: .
j_call: TRBJ2-5
clone_size: .
v_call: TRBV14
cdr3_nt: TGTGCCAGCCAAGGGACCAAAGAGACCCAGTACTTC
cdr3_aa: CASQGTKETQYF

d_call: .
j_call: TRBJ2-1
clone_size: .
v_call: TRBV28
cdr3_nt: TGTGCCAGCAGTGGGTCTTCGCAGTTCTTC
cdr3_aa: CASSGSSQFF

d_call: .
j_call: TRBJ2-7
clone_size: .
v_call: TRBV11-2
cdr3_nt: TGTGCCAGCAGCTTAGGAGGGCCCTCCTACGAGCAGTACTTC
cdr3_aa: CASSLGGPSYEQYF

d_call: TRBD2
j_call: TRBJ2-2
clone_size: .
v_call: TRBV7-9
cdr3_nt: TGTGCCAGCAGCTCGTTAGCGGGATCGAACACCGGGGAGCTGTTTTTT
cdr3_aa: CASSSLAGSNTGELFF

d_call: .
j_call: TRBJ2-1
clone_size: .
v_call: TRBV15
cdr3_nt: TGTGCCACCAGCAGAGAAGTTAATGAGCAGTTCTTC
cdr3_aa: CATSREVNEQFF

d_call: .
j_call: TRBJ2-5
clone_size: .
v_call: TRBV5-4
cdr3_nt: TGTGCCAGCAGCTATAGGAGGCAAGAGACCCAGTACTTC
cdr3_aa: CASSYRRQETQYF

d_call: .
j_call: TRBJ1-2
clone_size: .
v_call: TRBV9
cdr3_nt: TGTGCCAGCAGCGTAGGCCCAACGCAATGGGGCCTTGGCTACACCTTC
cdr3_aa: CASSVGPTQWGLGYTF

d_call: .
j_call: TRBJ2-2
clone_size: .
v_call: TRBV7-2
cdr3_nt: TGTGCCAGCAGCCCCGACACAAACACCGGGGAGCTGTTTTTT
cdr3_aa: CASSPDTNTGELFF

d_call: .
j_call: TRBJ2-3
clone_size: .
v_call: TRBV7-3
cdr3_nt: TGTGCCAGCAGCTTACGGCGCGGGGGCAGCACAGATACGCAGTATTTT
cdr3_aa: CASSLRRGGSTDTQYF

d_call: .
j_call: TRBJ2-2
clone_size: once
v_call: TRBV7-3
cdr3_nt: TGTGCCAGCAGCCTAGGACCGGACTACACCGGGGAGCTGTTTTTT
cdr3_aa: CASSLGPDYTGELFF

d_call: TRBD1
j_call: TRBJ2-3
clone_size: once
v_call: TRBV5-4
cdr3_nt: TGTGCCAGCAGCTTGAGACAGGGGTCAGATACGCAGTATTTT
cdr3_aa: CASSLRQGSDTQYF

d_call: .
j_call: TRBJ2-2
clone_size: once
v_call: TRBV10-1
cdr3_nt: TGCGCCAGCAGTCCTTGGCGAGGCACCGGGGAGCTGTTTTTT
cdr3_aa: CASSPWRGTGELFF

d_call: TRBD1
j_call: TRBJ2-7
clone_size: once
v_call: TRBV5-1
cdr3_nt: TGCGCCAGCAGCCCAACTCTGGGACAGACTTTATACGAGCAGTACTTC
cdr3_aa: CASSPTLGQTLYEQYF

d_call: .
j_call: TRBJ2-5
clone_size: .
v_call: TRBV4-1
cdr3_nt: TGCGCCAGCAGCCATAGGGCTAGCGTTGGAGAGACCCAGTACTTC
cdr3_aa: CASSHRASVGETQYF

d_call: .
j_call: TRBJ1-1
clone_size: .
v_call: TRBV20-1
cdr3_nt: TGCAGTGCTAGGGTGTTGGTAGAAGCTTTCTTT
cdr3_aa: CSARVLVEAFF

d_call: TRBD2
j_call: TRBJ2-1
clone_size: once
v_call: TRBV29-1
cdr3_nt: TGCAGCGTTGATAGACTAGCGGGAGGAAGTGAGCAGTTCTTC
cdr3_aa: CSVDRLAGGSEQFF

d_call: TRBD1
j_call: TRBJ1-2
clone_size: .
v_call: TRBV5-1
cdr3_nt: TGCGCCAGCGGAAACCCGGGACAGGGGACGTTTAACTATGGCTACACCTTC
cdr3_aa: CASGNPGQGTFNYGYTF

d_call: TRBD1
j_call: TRBJ2-1
clone_size: .
v_call: TRBV5-4
cdr3_nt: TGTGCCAGCAGCCCTTACTTAGCCAGTGACAGGGTTCACAATGAGCAGTTCTTC
cdr3_aa: CASSPYLASDRVHNEQFF

d_call: TRBD1
j_call: TRBJ1-1
clone_size: once
v_call: TRBV28
cdr3_nt: TGTGCCAGCAGGCCCCCGACAGGGTCAGACGCTTTCTTT
cdr3_aa: CASRPPTGSDAFF

d_call: TRBD2
j_call: TRBJ2-1
clone_size: .
v_call: TRBV15
cdr3_nt: TGTGCCACCAGCAGAGCGCGGGAGCCGAGATACAATGAGCAGTTCTTC
cdr3_aa: CATSRAREPRYNEQFF

d_call: .
j_call: TRBJ2-3
clone_size: .
v_call: TRBV6-6
cdr3_nt: TGTGCCAGCAGTTATGCTGGGTTCTCTAGCACAGATACGCAGTATTTT
cdr3_aa: CASSYAGFSSTDTQYF

d_call: .
j_call: TRBJ1-1
clone_size: once
v_call: TRBV28
cdr3_nt: TGTGCCAGCGCAGATTACGGGGGTGTAGCTGAAGCTTTCTTT
cdr3_aa: CASADYGGVAEAFF

d_call: .
j_call: TRBJ2-1
clone_size: once
v_call: TRBV28
cdr3_nt: TGTGCCAGCAGTCCCGTCCTAGTGCTGGGTGAGCAGTTCTTC
cdr3_aa: CASSPVLVLGEQFF

d_call: .
j_call: TRBJ1-1
clone_size: .
v_call: TRBV7-2
cdr3_nt: TGTGCCAGCAGCCCTCGGACAGTGAACACTGAAGCTTTCTTT
cdr3_aa: CASSPRTVNTEAFF

d_call: .
j_call: TRBJ2-2
clone_size: .
v_call: TRBV5-1
cdr3_nt: TGCGCCAGCAGCTCTGGGACTGTTGCCGGGGAGCTGTTTTTT
cdr3_aa: CASSSGTVAGELFF

d_call: TRBD1
j_call: TRBJ1-2
clone_size: .
v_call: TRBV19
cdr3_nt: TGTGCCAGTAGTTTCCCCGGGACAGATGGCTACACCTTC
cdr3_aa: CASSFPGTDGYTF

d_call: TRBD1
j_call: TRBJ2-7
clone_size: .
v_call: TRBV19
cdr3_nt: TGTGCCAGTAGTGGACAGGGCTACGAGCAGTACTTC
cdr3_aa: CASSGQGYEQYF

d_call: TRBD2
j_call: TRBJ2-1
clone_size: .
v_call: TRBV7-9
cdr3_nt: TGTGCCAGCAGCATTCCGGGACTAGCGGGAACGGAGCAGTTCTTC
cdr3_aa: CASSIPGLAGTEQFF

d_call: .
j_call: TRBJ1-5
clone_size: .
v_call: TRBV2
cdr3_nt: TGTGCCAGCAGTGAGGGGGGGCGAAGGAGCAATCAGCCCCAGCATTTT
cdr3_aa: CASSEGGRRSNQPQHF

d_call: TRBD1
j_call: TRBJ2-7
clone_size: .
v_call: TRBV5-1
cdr3_nt: TGCGCCAGCAGCGGTACAGGGGGCGACTCCTACGAGCAGTACTTC
cdr3_aa: CASSGTGGDSYEQYF